This TCR beta chain was recovered during a study of T cells after yellow fever vaccination. The sample holds a few counts of this clonotype. Each CDR3 protein gets one entry after TCRdb re-called the 5' RACE reads with MiXCR. The sample lists approximately 510,000 distinct CDR3 sequences; roughly a fifth were seen once. The CDR3 contains 12 residues. Trimming removed 3 bases at V and 9 bases at J, with 6 bases between. Germline loops: CDR1 MDHEN, CDR2 SYDVKM. Sequencing was performed on PBMCs, taken 20 to 25 days after the first yellow fever vaccination. J is TRBJ1-6 and V is TRBV28; D remains unclear. The source of this sequence is a man aged 18 to 35 who received the YFV17D yellow fever vaccine. The CDR3 spells CASSFRSSPLHF. The CDR3 region has the DNA TGTGCCAGCAGTTTCCGAAGTTCACCCCTCCACTTT.